This T cell receptor beta chain was sequenced for a study of identifying expanded T cells in peripheral blood. Collection occurred without any documented infections or immune events in donors. With regard to this clone: Its antigen is unknown.

Germline V gene sequence: CDR1 SEHNR, CDR2 FQNEAQ (reference sequence). Trimming cost V 0 bases and J 8 bases, with 8 bases left between them. This CDR3 region has 13 residues. Regarding the study as a whole: Technical replicates showed approximately 1.2 changed clones; about 2 weeks about 16.4; four weeks 19. Variance in clone template counts between two-week samples significantly increased with total template count across all healthy donors.

Libraries were prepared by immunoSEQ multiplex PCR; TCRdb keeps only in-frame clonotypes and omits some of them. The top ten clones hold about 3.9% of a sample with 70,000 to 95,000 clones, 88% of them seen once. This clonotype originated in a person aged 18 to 75 in good health. This chain links TRBV7-9 with TRBJ1-5; D not certain. The source material was blood. CDR3: CASSLAGGEPQHF. DNA for the CDR3: TGTGCCAGCAGCTTAGCCGGCGGAGAGCCCCAGCATTTT.